The 9 T cell receptor beta chains listed next were all sequenced from one sample in a study of blood T cell repertoires in COVID-19. Measured with immunoSEQ multiplex PCR; TCRdb has only the in-frame clones, and not every one. The top ten hold roughly a sixth of the sample, which has fewer than 250,000 clones, roughly three quarters seen once. The source material was PBMCs or T cells enriched from blood (not recorded which). These receptors were obtained from a woman aged 45-65 years with acute COVID-19.

The rearrangement links TRBV7-9 to TRBJ2-5; no clear D gene. In germline, CDR1 is SEHNR, CDR2 FQNEAQ (reference sequence). V was cut by 7 bases and J by 5 bases, with 14 bases left in between. The CDR3 runs 13 residues. The CDR3 is CASISTEEETQYF. CDR3 DNA sequence: TGTGCCAGCATCTCAACCGAAGAGGAGACCCAGTACTTC.

The rearrangement joins TRBV28 to TRBJ1-2; no clear D gene. The CDR3 contains 14 residues. The V end was cut by 0 bases, the J end by 5 bases, with 10 bases between. Germline V CDR1 and CDR2: MDHEN, SYDVKM. CDR3 DNA: TGTGCCAGCAGTTTATGGACCCCGGGGTATGGCTACACCTTC. It yields the protein CASSLWTPGYGYTF.

The chain couples TRBV18 to TRBJ2-5, with 7 bases aligning to TRBD2. Germline V gives CDR1 KGHSH, CDR2 LQKENI. J was trimmed by 1 base and V by 0 bases; bases with no gene match: 8. The CDR3 is 17 residues long. The CDR3 region has the DNA TGTGCCAGCTCACCACCCTCGTCCGGGACTATCCAAGAGACCCAGTACTTC. As protein: CASSPPSSGTIQETQYF.

The CDR3 nucleotides read TGCGCCAGCAGTGAAGGGGGTCAGCCCCAGCATTTT. Translated, it gives CASSEGGQPQHF. The rearrangement links TRBV10-2 to TRBJ1-5; D perhaps matches TRBD1 (6 bases). The germline V and J ends were trimmed by 3 bases and 6 bases, with 6 bases remaining between them. CDR3 length equals 12 residues. Per the germline V gene, CDR1 is WSHSY and CDR2 is SAAADI.

The chain employs TRBV24-1 and TRBJ2-5, with D possibly TRBD1 on 5 matching bases. The V gene lost 2 bases and the J gene lost 9 bases, with 15 bases spanning the gap. The germline CDR1 and CDR2 sequences are KGHDR and SFDVKD. CDR3 length equals 14 residues. CDR3 sequence reads: CATSDSATAQAQYF. CDR3 DNA sequence: TGTGCCACCAGTGATTCGGCGACAGCCCAGGCCCAGTACTTC.

The chain combines TRBV27 with TRBJ1-2, with D possibly matching TRBD1 (6 bases). Germline CDR1 MNHEY, CDR2 SMNVEV (reference sequence). Trimming removed 5 bases at V and 4 bases at J, with 14 bases between. There are 14 residues in the CDR3. CDR3 sequence: CASSNPGGSYGYTF. In nucleotides, the CDR3 is TGTGCCAGCAGTAACCCGGGGGGCAGCTATGGCTACACCTTC.

The J gene is TRBJ1-5, the V gene TRBV2; tentatively, D is TRBD1 (5 bases). The CDR3 has 16 residues. The germline V and J ends were trimmed by 7 bases and 6 bases, with 22 bases remaining between them. Germline V gives CDR1 SNHLY, CDR2 FYNNEI. CDR3 in DNA: TGTGCCAGCAATATGGGCAGCATCGCTACAGGTCAGCCCCAGCATTTT. This encodes CASNMGSIATGQPQHF. The full variable domain, its missing parts supplied by reference TRBV2 and TRBJ1-5, is EPEVTQTPSHQVTQMGQEVILRCVPISNHLYFYWYRQILGQKVEFLVSFYNNEISEKSEIFDDQFSVERPDGSNFTLKIRSTKLEDSAMYFCASNMGSIATGQPQHFGDGTRLSIL.

This clone has more than one count but fewer than ten. This rearrangement joins TRBV9 to TRBJ2-1; D remains unclear. V lost 4 bases and J lost 4, with 12 bases in between. Germline V gene sequence: CDR1 SGDLS, CDR2 YYNGEE. The CDR3 extends over 14 amino acids. CDR3 residues: CASSPLAAYNEQFF. CDR3 DNA sequence: TGTGCCAGCAGCCCCCTGGCGGCTTACAATGAGCAGTTCTTC.

This clone was picked up a small number of times. V usage is TRBV6-2 or TRBV6-3 and J usage is TRBJ2-7; the D gene is possibly TRBD1 (6 bases). Trimming took off 0 bases at V and 3 bases at J, with 9 bases between the two ends. This CDR3 region has 14 residues. The germline V gene encodes CDR1 MNHEY and CDR2 SVGEGT. CDR3 sequence reads: CASSYSEDSYEQYV. CDR3 DNA: TGTGCCAGCAGTTACTCCGAGGACAGCTACGAGCAGTACGTC.